The sequence of this T cell receptor beta chain was determined in a study of blood T cell repertoires in COVID-19. Across the whole study: Samples taken during acute and convalescent COVID-19 were collected in the United States, Italy and Spain. T cells, B-cell-depleted T cells, or PBMCs supplied cDNA or gDNA.

Per the authors' pipeline: Amplification of reference gene primers provided the estimated nucleated cell counts. Libraries were prepared by immunoSEQ multiplex PCR; TCRdb keeps only in-frame clonotypes and omits some of them. V, J and clone size reflect that table, while D and trimming were determined from the DNA. Of around 150,000 clones listed, roughly 80% are singletons. Germline loops: CDR1 LNHDA, CDR2 SQIVND (reference sequence). The CDR3 has 15 residues. V lost 1 base and J 2 bases, leaving 11 bases between the germline ends. This clone has just one count. The sequenced material came from peripheral blood. This chain links TRBV19 with TRBJ1-1; a weak D match, TRBD1 (5 bases). This sequence originates from a man in his sixties with acute or convalescent COVID-19. The chain's CDR3 is CASSIVQDANTEAFF. The DNA of the CDR3 is TGTGCCAGTAGTATAGTACAGGACGCAAACACTGAAGCTTTCTTT.